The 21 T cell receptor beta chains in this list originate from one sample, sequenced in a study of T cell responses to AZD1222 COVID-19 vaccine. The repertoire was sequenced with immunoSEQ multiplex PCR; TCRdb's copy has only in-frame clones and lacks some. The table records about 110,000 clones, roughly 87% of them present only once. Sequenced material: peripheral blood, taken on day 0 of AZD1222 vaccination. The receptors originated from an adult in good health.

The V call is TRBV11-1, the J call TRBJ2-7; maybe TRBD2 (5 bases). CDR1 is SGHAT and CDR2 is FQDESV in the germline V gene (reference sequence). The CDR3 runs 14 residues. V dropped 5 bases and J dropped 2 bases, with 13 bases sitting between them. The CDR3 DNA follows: TGTGCCAGCAGCCATCCCGGGATAACCTACGAGCAGTACTTC. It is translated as CASSHPGITYEQYF.

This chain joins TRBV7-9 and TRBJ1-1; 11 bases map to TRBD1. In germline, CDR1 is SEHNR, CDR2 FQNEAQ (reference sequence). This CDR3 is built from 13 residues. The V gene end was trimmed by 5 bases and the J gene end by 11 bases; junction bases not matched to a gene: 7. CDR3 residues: CASSTGQGAIAFF. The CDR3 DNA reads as TGTGCCAGCAGCACTGGACAGGGGGCCATTGCTTTCTTT. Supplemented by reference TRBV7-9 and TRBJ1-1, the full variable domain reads DTGVSQNPRHKITKRGQNVTFRCDPISEHNRLYWYRQTLGQGPEFLTYFQNEAQLEKSRLLSDRFSAERPKGSFSTLEIQRTEQGDSAMYLCASSTGQGAIAFFGQGTRLTVV.

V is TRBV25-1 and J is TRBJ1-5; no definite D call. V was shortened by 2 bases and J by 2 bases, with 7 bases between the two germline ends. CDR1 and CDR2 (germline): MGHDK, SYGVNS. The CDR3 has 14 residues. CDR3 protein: CASSEIGRNQPQHF. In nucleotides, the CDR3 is TGTGCCAGCAGTGAAATAGGCCGCAATCAGCCCCAGCATTTT.

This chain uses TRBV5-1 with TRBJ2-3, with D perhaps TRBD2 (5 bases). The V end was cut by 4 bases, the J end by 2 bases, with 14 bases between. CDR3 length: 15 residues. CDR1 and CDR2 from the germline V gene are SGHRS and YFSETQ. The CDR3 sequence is CASSPTTNHTDTQYF. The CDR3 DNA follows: TGCGCCAGCAGCCCGACGACTAACCACACAGATACGCAGTATTTT.

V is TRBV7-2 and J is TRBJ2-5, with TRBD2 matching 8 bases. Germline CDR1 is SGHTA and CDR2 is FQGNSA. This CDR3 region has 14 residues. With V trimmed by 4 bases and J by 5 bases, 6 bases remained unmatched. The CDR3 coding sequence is TGTGCCAGCAGCTCGGTAGCGGGGTATGAGACCCAGTACTTC. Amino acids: CASSSVAGYETQYF.

CDR3 sequence: CSGAGTSGGAGAEQFF. Written as DNA, the CDR3 is TGCAGCGGTGCCGGGACTAGCGGGGGCGCGGGGGCTGAGCAGTTCTTC. V usage is TRBV29-1 and J usage is TRBJ2-1, with 14 bases aligning to TRBD2. This CDR3 region has 16 residues. The junction had 14 bases not matched to a gene; V was cut back by 7 bases and J by 9 bases. Germline-derived CDR1 and CDR2 are SQVTM and ANQGSEA.

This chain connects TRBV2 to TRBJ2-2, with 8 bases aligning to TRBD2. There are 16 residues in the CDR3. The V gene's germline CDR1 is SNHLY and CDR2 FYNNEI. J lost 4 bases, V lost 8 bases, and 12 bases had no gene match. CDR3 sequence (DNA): TGTGCCAGCCTAGGATATAGCGGGATTAGCACCGGGGAGCTGTTTTTT. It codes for CASLGYSGISTGELFF.

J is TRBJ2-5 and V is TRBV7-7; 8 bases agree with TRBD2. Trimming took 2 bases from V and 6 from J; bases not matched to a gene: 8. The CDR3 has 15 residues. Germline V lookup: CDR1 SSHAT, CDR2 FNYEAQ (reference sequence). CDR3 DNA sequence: TGTGCCAGCAGCTTAACGCCAGCGGGAGACCAGACCCAGTACTTC. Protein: CASSLTPAGDQTQYF.

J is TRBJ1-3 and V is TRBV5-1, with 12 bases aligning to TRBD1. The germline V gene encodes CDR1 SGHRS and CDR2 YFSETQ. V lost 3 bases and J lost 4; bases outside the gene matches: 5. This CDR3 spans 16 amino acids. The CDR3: CASSSGQGAYGNTIYF. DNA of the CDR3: TGCGCCAGCAGCTCGGGACAGGGGGCGTACGGAAACACCATATATTTT.

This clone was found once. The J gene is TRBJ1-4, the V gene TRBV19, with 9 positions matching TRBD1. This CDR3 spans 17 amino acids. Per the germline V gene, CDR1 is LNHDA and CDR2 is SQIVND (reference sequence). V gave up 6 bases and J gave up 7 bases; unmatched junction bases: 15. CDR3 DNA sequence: TGTGCCAGTAGCGAGGGACAGGGAATGGGTACAGGTGAAAAACTGTTTTTT. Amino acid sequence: CASSEGQGMGTGEKLFF.

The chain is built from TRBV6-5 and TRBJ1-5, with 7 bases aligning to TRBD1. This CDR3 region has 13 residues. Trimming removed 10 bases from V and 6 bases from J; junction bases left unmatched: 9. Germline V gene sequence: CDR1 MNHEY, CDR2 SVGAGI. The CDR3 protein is CATADREGQPQHF. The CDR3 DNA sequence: TGTGCCACCGCCGACAGGGAGGGTCAGCCCCAGCATTTT.

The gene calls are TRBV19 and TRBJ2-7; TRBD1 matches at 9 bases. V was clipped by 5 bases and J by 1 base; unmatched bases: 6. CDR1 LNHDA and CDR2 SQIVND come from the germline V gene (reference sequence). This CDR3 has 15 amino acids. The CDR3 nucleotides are TGTGCCAGTAGTGATGGTGGACAGGGGTCCTACGAGCAGTACTTC. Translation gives CASSDGGQGSYEQYF.

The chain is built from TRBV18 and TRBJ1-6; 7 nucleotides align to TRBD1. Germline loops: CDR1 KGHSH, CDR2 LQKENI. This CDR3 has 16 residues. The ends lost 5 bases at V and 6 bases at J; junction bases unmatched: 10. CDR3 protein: CASSARQGGGNSPLHF. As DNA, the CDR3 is TGTGCCAGCTCAGCAAGACAGGGTGGCGGTAATTCACCCCTCCACTTT.

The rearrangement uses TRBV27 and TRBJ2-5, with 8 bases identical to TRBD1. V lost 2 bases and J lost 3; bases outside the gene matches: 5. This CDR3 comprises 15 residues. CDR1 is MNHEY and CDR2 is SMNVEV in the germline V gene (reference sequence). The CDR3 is CASSLMGQEKETQYF. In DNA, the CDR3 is TGTGCCAGCAGTTTAATGGGACAGGAAAAAGAGACCCAGTACTTC.

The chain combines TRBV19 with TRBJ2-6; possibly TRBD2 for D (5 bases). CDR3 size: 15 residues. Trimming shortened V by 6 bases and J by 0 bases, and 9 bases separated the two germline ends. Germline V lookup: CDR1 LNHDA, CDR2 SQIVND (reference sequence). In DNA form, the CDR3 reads TGTGCCAGTAGGCCTGAGGGCTCTGGGGCCAACGTCCTGACTTTC. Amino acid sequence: CASRPEGSGANVLTF.

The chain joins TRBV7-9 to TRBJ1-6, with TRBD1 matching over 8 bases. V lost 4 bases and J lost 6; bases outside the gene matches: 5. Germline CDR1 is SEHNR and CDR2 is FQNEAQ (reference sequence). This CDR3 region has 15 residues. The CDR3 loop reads CASSSGTGFNSPLHF. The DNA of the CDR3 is TGTGCCAGCAGCTCCGGGACAGGATTTAATTCACCCCTCCACTTT. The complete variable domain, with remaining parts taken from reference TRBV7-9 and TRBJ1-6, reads DTGVSQNPRHKITKRGQNVTFRCDPISEHNRLYWYRQTLGQGPEFLTYFQNEAQLEKSRLLSDRFSAERPKGSFSTLEIQRTEQGDSAMYLCASSSGTGFNSPLHFGNGTRLTVT.

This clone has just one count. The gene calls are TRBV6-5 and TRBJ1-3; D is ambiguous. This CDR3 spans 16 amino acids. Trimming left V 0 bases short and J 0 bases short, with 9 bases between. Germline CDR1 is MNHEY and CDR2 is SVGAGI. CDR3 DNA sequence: TGTGCCAGCAGTTACTCGGCCGTAACCTCTGGAAACACCATATATTTT. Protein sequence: CASSYSAVTSGNTIYF.

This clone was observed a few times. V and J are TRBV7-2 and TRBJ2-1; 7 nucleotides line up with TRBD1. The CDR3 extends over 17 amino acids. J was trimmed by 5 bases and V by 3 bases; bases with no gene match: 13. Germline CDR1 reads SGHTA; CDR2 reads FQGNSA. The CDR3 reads CASSFRNPGQSNNEQFF. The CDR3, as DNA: TGTGCCAGCAGCTTCCGTAACCCGGGACAGAGTAACAATGAGCAGTTCTTC.

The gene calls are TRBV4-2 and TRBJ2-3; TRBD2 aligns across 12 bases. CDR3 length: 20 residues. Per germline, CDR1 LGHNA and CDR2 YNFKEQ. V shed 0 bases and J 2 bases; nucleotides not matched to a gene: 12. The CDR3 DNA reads TGTGCCAGCAGCCAAGAGTGGGCCACACCTAGCGGGGGGGCCACAGATACGCAGTATTTT. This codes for CASSQEWATPSGGATDTQYF.

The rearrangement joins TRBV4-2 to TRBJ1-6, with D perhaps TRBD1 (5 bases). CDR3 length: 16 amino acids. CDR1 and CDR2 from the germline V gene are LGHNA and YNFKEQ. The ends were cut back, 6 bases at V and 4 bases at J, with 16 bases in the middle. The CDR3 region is CASSQGAGIYNSPLHF. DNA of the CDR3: TGTGCCAGCAGTCAGGGAGCGGGGATTTATAATTCACCCCTCCACTTT.

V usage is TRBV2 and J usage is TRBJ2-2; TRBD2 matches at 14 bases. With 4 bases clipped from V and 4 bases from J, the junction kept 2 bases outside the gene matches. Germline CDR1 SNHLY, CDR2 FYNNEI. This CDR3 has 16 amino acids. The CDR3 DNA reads TGTGCCAGCAGTGGGACTAGCGGGAGGTCCACCGGGGAGCTGTTTTTT. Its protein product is CASSGTSGRSTGELFF.